This T cell receptor (beta chain) was sequenced in a study of blood T cell repertoires in COVID-19. Looking at the study overall: Spain, Italy and the United States supplied samples that represented acute and convalescent COVID-19. Nucleic acid was either cDNA or gDNA, and it came from T cells, B-cell-depleted T cells, or PBMCs.

CDR3 length: 14 residues. V gave up 2 bases and J gave up 14 bases, with 19 bases separating them. Per the germline V gene, CDR1 is MNHEY and CDR2 is SVGEGT. In the authors' workflow: Cell counts per sample came from amplifying reference gene primers. Sequencing was performed with immunoSEQ multiplex PCR; in TCRdb, only in-frame clones are kept and a portion is missing. V and J calls and clone size follow that table, whereas D and trimming were derived from the DNA. The sample records approximately 200,000 clones, roughly 80% being singletons. Sequenced material: peripheral blood. This sequence was found in a human donor in a cohort sampled during active COVID-19. The rearrangement uses TRBV6-2 or TRBV6-3 and TRBJ2-1; tentatively, D is TRBD2 (5 bases). CDR3 nucleotides: TGTGCCAGCAGTTACCTGGACGCCCGGGAATATGAGTTCTTC. As protein: CASSYLDAREYEFF.